The 25 T cell receptor beta chains below come from one sample, sequenced in a study of blood T cell repertoires in COVID-19. TCRdb keeps only in-frame clones here, not all; method: immunoSEQ multiplex PCR. The sample includes 250,000 to 300,000 clones, roughly 88% of them seen just once. The material sequenced was peripheral blood. The receptors shown here come from an older woman with acute or convalescent COVID-19.

The rearrangement links TRBV5-1 to TRBJ2-1, with a weak D call TRBD1 (6 bases). This CDR3 comprises 15 residues. CDR1 and CDR2 from the germline V gene are SGHRS and YFSETQ. Deletions cut 0 bases from V and 2 bases from J, with 9 bases between. The CDR3 DNA reads as TGCGCCAGCAGCTTGGGACAGGTTACCTACAATGAGCAGTTCTTC. Its protein product is CASSLGQVTYNEQFF.

V gene TRBV7-6 combines with J gene TRBJ1-2; D not certain. Trimming cost V 5 bases and J 2 bases, with 12 bases left between them. The germline gives CDR1 SGHVS, CDR2 FNYEAQ. The CDR3 is 14 residues long. The DNA of the CDR3 is TGTGCCAGCAGCCCTGGGCACGGAAACTATGGCTACACCTTC. Translated, it gives CASSPGHGNYGYTF.

CDR3 amino acids: CATQSGLSHEQFF. The CDR3 nucleotides are TGTGCCACACAGTCAGGGCTTTCACATGAGCAGTTCTTC. The J gene is TRBJ2-1, the V gene TRBV24-1, with D tentatively TRBD1 (5 bases). The CDR3 consists of 13 residues. In germline, CDR1 is KGHDR, CDR2 SFDVKD. The germline V and J ends were trimmed by 10 bases and 8 bases, with 17 bases remaining between them.

This chain connects TRBV19 to TRBJ1-5; D possibly corresponds to TRBD1 (6 bases). Germline V gene lookup returns CDR1 LNHDA and CDR2 SQIVND (reference sequence). V was cut by 7 bases and J by 1 base, with 11 bases left in between. This CDR3 is 14 amino acids long. The CDR3 coding sequence is TGTGCCAGTAACCGACAGGTGAGCAATCAGCCCCAGCATTTT. Protein: CASNRQVSNQPQHF.

V usage is TRBV27 and J usage is TRBJ1-2, with D maybe TRBD1 (5 bases). The germline V gene has CDR1 MNHEY and CDR2 SMNVEV (reference sequence). The CDR3 runs to 15 residues. V was pared by 6 bases and J by 4 bases, with 18 bases between. The CDR3, as DNA: TGTGCCAGCAGGATGTCGGGGGGTCAGGGCTATGGCTACACCTTC. Protein product: CASRMSGGQGYGYTF.

The V call is TRBV29-1, the J call TRBJ1-1; a weak D match, TRBD1 (6 bases). CDR3 length: 15 residues. Trimming cost V 7 bases and J 5 bases, with 23 bases left between them. The germline V gene encodes CDR1 SQVTM and CDR2 ANQGSEA. The DNA of the CDR3 is TGCAGCGCCTCTCGACGGGACACCTTGGGGACTGAAGCTTTCTTT. Amino acid sequence: CSASRRDTLGTEAFF.

This rearrangement joins TRBV5-8 to TRBJ1-1; D is unresolved. V lost 3 bases and J lost 1, with 13 bases in between. The germline V gene has CDR1 SGHTS and CDR2 YDEGEE. There are 15 residues in the CDR3. The CDR3 DNA follows: TGTGCCAGCAGCTGGGCCGAGGGATGGAACACTGAAGCTTTCTTT. Translated, it gives CASSWAEGWNTEAFF.

The chain has TRBV18 and TRBJ1-2, with 7 positions matching TRBD1. CDR3 size: 13 residues. J was trimmed by 12 bases and V by 2 bases; bases with no gene match: 9. Germline V gene data show CDR1 as KGHSH and CDR2 as LQKENI. The CDR3 DNA reads as TGTGCCAGCTCACCAAGACAGGGCCAGGGGGACACCTTC. Translating it yields CASSPRQGQGDTF.

The V and J genes are TRBV27 and TRBJ2-3, with D perhaps TRBD1 (5 bases). V was trimmed by 6 bases and J by 3 bases, leaving 13 bases between them. Germline loops: CDR1 MNHEY, CDR2 SMNVEV (reference sequence). The CDR3 runs 14 residues. This CDR3 is CASSGRVGTDTQYF. The DNA for the CDR3 is TGTGCCAGCAGCGGCAGGGTGGGGACAGATACGCAGTATTTT.

The chain recombines TRBV7-3 with TRBJ2-4; 15 nucleotides line up with TRBD2. V lost 3 bases, J lost 13 bases, and 4 bases stayed unmatched. CDR3 length equals 14 residues. The germline V gene has CDR1 SGHTA and CDR2 FQGTGA. The CDR3 DNA sequence: TGTGCCAGCAGCTTTGGGACTAGCGGGGGGCTGCAGTACTTC. This translates into CASSFGTSGGLQYF.

The chain links TRBV5-1 to TRBJ1-2; possibly TRBD1 for D (6 bases). CDR1 is SGHRS and CDR2 is YFSETQ in the germline V gene. Trimming shortened V by 2 bases and J by 2 bases, and 13 bases separated the two germline ends. This CDR3 comprises 15 residues. In nucleotides, the CDR3 is TGCGCCAGCAGCTTCTCAGGGGCCGAGAACTATGGCTACACCTTC. Translation gives CASSFSGAENYGYTF.

The V call is TRBV6-6, the J call TRBJ1-1, with a tentative D call TRBD1 (5 bases). V lost 4 bases and J 0 bases, leaving 9 bases between the germline ends. There are 14 residues in the CDR3. Germline loops: CDR1 MNHNY, CDR2 SVGAGI (reference sequence). CDR3 loop: CASSSQGMNTEAFF. The CDR3 DNA sequence: TGTGCCAGCAGTTCCCAGGGCATGAACACTGAAGCTTTCTTT.

V usage is TRBV5-8 and J usage is TRBJ2-7, with 8 bases identical to TRBD1. Germline trimming cut 5 bases from V and 0 bases from J; bases unmatched to any gene: 4. The germline gives CDR1 SGHTS, CDR2 YDEGEE. The CDR3 is 14 residues long. CDR3 protein: CASRRTGRSYEQYF. DNA of the CDR3: TGTGCCAGCAGAAGGACAGGGCGCTCCTACGAGCAGTACTTC.

V and J are TRBV7-3 and TRBJ2-1; D unresolved. The length of the CDR3 is 14 residues. V lost 0 bases, J lost 0 bases, and 3 bases lay in between. Germline V gene sequence: CDR1 SGHTA, CDR2 FQGTGA. The CDR3 sequence: CASSLTNSYNEQFF. In DNA form, the CDR3 reads TGTGCCAGCAGCTTAACCAACTCCTACAATGAGCAGTTCTTC.

This chain connects TRBV4-1 to TRBJ1-2; possible D gene TRBD1, 5 bases. The germline V gene has CDR1 MGHRA and CDR2 YSYEKL. This CDR3 comprises 14 residues. V was clipped by 2 bases and J by 5 bases, with 12 bases between them. The CDR3 DNA reads as TGCGCCAGCAGCCAAACGCCGGGGGGGTATGGCTACACCTTC. It codes for CASSQTPGGYGYTF.

This clone was observed a few times. The chain is built from TRBV2 and TRBJ2-7, with TRBD1 identical over 10 bases. The CDR3 has 15 residues. The germline gives CDR1 SNHLY, CDR2 FYNNEI. V trimming: 6 bases; J trimming: 4 bases; junction bases outside the gene matches: 9. This chain's CDR3 is CASSLLGDRGYEQYF. In DNA form, the CDR3 reads TGTGCCAGCAGCCTTTTGGGGGACAGGGGATACGAGCAGTACTTC.

The chain combines TRBV18 with TRBJ2-7; 7 bases are a match to TRBD1. V shed 10 bases and J 0 bases; nucleotides not matched to a gene: 6. The germline gives CDR1 KGHSH, CDR2 LQKENI. CDR3 size: 13 residues. The CDR3 coding sequence is TGTGCCACCCCCGGGACAGCCTCCTACGAGCAGTACTTC. Amino acids: CATPGTASYEQYF.

V usage is TRBV18 and J usage is TRBJ2-7, with TRBD1 matching over 10 bases. CDR1 is KGHSH, CDR2 LQKENI, per germline. Unmatched junction bases numbered 8, after V lost 10 bases and J lost 2 bases. CDR3 size: 14 residues. In DNA form, the CDR3 reads TGTGCCACCTCCTTCGGACAGGGGGCCTACGAGCAGTACTTC. Amino acids: CATSFGQGAYEQYF.

The gene calls are TRBV18 and TRBJ1-6; no clear D. This CDR3 has 13 residues. Germline V gene sequence: CDR1 KGHSH, CDR2 LQKENI. The V end was cut by 3 bases, the J end by 10 bases, with 10 bases between. CDR3: CASSPGRISPLHF. The CDR3 DNA follows: TGTGCCAGCTCACCGGGGAGGATCTCACCCCTCCACTTT.

This clone was seen just once. The V gene is TRBV30, the J gene TRBJ1-1; D possibly corresponds to TRBD1 (6 bases). Trimming took off 3 bases at V and 1 base at J, with 9 bases between the two ends. The CDR3 loop spans 13 amino acids. Germline V lookup: CDR1 GTSNPN, CDR2 SVGIG (reference sequence). The CDR3 is CAWSEQGNTEAFF. The CDR3 DNA reads TGTGCCTGGAGCGAACAGGGGAACACTGAAGCTTTCTTT. Together with reference TRBV30 and TRBJ1-1, the CDR3 gives the full variable domain: SQTIHQWPATLVQPVGSPLSLECTVEGTSNPNLYWYRQAAGRGLQLLFYSVGIGQISSEVPQNLSASRPQDRQFILSSKKLLLSDSGFYLCAWSEQGNTEAFFGQGTRLTVV.

The chain couples TRBV7-2 to TRBJ1-5; 7 positions agree with TRBD1. The germline gives CDR1 SGHTA, CDR2 FQGNSA. The CDR3 consists of 15 residues. V lost 6 bases, J lost 6 bases, and 11 bases stayed unmatched. The DNA for the CDR3 is TGTGCCAGCAGTTCCCGGACAGGTCCAGGTCAGCCCCAGCATTTT. It yields the protein CASSSRTGPGQPQHF.

The DNA for the CDR3 is TGTGCCAGCTCACCGGGGGGGGGCGGCGAGCAGTACTTC. Translated, it gives CASSPGGGGEQYF. This chain uses TRBV18 with TRBJ2-7, with a possible D match to TRBD2 (7 bases). The CDR3 is made up of 13 amino acids. CDR1 and CDR2 (germline): KGHSH, LQKENI. V was shortened by 3 bases and J by 6 bases, with 12 bases between the two germline ends. The whole variable domain, filled in from reference TRBV18 and TRBJ2-7, reads NAGVMQNPRHLVRRRGQEARLRCSPMKGHSHVYWYRQLPEEGLKFMVYLQKENIIDESGMPKERFSAEFPKEGPSILRIQQVVRGDSAAYFCASSPGGGGEQYFGPGTRLTVT.

The rearrangement uses TRBV18 and TRBJ1-1, with TRBD1 matching 9 bases. This CDR3 contains 14 residues. Germline values: CDR1 KGHSH, CDR2 LQKENI. Trimming took 7 bases from V and 0 from J; bases not matched to a gene: 3. The chain's CDR3 is CASLQGAMNTEAFF. DNA for the CDR3: TGTGCCAGCTTACAGGGGGCGATGAACACTGAAGCTTTCTTT.

V and J are TRBV4-2 and TRBJ1-6, with 7 bases lining up with TRBD1. V trimming: 4 bases; J trimming: 8 bases; junction bases outside the gene matches: 5. This CDR3 is built from 14 residues. CDR1 is LGHNA, CDR2 YNFKEQ, per germline. For the CDR3, the DNA is TGTGCCAGCAGCCGCGACAGGGTGGATTCACCCCTCCACTTT. It is translated as CASSRDRVDSPLHF.

V is TRBV4-2 and J is TRBJ1-4; 8 bases are shared with TRBD1. The junction had 18 bases not matched to a gene; V was cut back by 1 base and J by 8 bases. This CDR3 has 19 residues. Germline lookup yields CDR1 LGHNA and CDR2 YNFKEQ. The CDR3 region is CASSQGAWTGSGKGEKLFF. CDR3 DNA: TGTGCCAGCAGCCAAGGGGCCTGGACAGGGTCGGGAAAAGGAGAAAAACTGTTTTTT.